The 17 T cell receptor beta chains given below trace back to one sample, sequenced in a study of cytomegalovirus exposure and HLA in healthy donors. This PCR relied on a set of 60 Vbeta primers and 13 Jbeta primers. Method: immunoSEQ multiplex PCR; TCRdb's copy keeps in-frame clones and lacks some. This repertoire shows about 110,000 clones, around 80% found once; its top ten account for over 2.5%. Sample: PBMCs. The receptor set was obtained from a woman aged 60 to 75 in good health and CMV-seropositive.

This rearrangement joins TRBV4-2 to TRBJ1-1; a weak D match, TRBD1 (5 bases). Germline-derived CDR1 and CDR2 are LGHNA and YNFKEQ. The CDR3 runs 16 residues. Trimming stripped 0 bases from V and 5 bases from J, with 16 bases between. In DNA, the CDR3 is TGTGCCAGCAGCCAAGAGGCGGGGGGGAGGTTGACTGAAGCTTTCTTT. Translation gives CASSQEAGGRLTEAFF.

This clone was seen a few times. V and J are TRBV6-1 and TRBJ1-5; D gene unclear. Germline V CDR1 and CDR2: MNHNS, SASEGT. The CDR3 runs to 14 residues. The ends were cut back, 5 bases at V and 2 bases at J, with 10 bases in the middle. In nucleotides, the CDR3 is TGTGCCAGCAGTCCCCCCGAGGGCAATCAGCCCCAGCATTTT. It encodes CASSPPEGNQPQHF.

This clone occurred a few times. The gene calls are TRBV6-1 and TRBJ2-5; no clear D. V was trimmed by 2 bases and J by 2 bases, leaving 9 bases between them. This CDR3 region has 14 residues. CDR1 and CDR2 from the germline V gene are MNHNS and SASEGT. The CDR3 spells CASSEQPAQETQYF. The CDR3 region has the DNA TGTGCCAGCAGTGAACAGCCAGCGCAAGAGACCCAGTACTTC.

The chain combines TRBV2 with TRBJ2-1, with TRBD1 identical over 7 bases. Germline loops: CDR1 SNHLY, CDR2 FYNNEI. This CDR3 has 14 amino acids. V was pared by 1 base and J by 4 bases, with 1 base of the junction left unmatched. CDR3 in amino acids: CASSEGDSYNEQFF. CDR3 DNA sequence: TGTGCCAGCAGTGAAGGGGACAGTTACAATGAGCAGTTCTTC.

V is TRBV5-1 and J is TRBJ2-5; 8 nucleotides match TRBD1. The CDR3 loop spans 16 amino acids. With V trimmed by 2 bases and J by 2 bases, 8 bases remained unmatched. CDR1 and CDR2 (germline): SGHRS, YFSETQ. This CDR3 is CASSFFPDREQETQYF. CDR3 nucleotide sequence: TGCGCCAGCAGCTTTTTCCCGGACAGGGAACAAGAGACCCAGTACTTC. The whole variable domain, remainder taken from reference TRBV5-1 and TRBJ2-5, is KAGVTQTPRYLIKTRGQQVTLSCSPISGHRSVSWYQQTPGQGLQFLFEYFSETQRNKGNFPGRFSGRQFSNSRSEMNVSTLELGDSALYLCASSFFPDREQETQYFGPGTRLLVL.

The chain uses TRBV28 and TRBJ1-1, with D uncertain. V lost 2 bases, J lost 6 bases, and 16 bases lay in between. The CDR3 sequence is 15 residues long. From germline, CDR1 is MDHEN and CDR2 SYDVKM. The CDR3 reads CASSLTNHGLAEAFF. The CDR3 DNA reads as TGTGCCAGCAGTTTAACCAATCACGGACTCGCTGAAGCTTTCTTT.

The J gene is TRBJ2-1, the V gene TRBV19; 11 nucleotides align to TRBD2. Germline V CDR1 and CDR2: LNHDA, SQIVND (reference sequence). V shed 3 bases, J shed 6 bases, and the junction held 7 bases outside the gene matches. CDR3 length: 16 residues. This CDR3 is CASSIPGSGRANEQFF. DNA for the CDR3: TGTGCCAGTAGTATCCCAGGTAGCGGGAGGGCCAATGAGCAGTTCTTC. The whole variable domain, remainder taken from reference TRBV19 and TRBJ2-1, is DGGITQSPKYLFRKEGQNVTLSCEQNLNHDAMYWYRQDPGQGLRLIYYSQIVNDFQKGDIAEGYSVSREKKESFPLTVTSAQKNPTAFYLCASSIPGSGRANEQFFGPGTRLTVL.

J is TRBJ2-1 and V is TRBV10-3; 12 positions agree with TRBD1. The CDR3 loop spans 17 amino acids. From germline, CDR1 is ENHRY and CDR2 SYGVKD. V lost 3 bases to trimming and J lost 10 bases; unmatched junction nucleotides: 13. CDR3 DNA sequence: TGTGCCATCAGTGACCCTAAAGGGGGGACAGGGGGCAAAGAGCAGTTCTTC. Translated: CAISDPKGGTGGKEQFF.

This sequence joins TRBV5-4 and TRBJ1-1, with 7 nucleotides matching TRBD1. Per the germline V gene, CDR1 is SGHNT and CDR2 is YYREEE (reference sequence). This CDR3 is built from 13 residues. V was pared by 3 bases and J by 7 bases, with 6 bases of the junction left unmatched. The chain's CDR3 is CASSYGTAGEAFF. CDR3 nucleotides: TGTGCCAGCAGCTACGGGACAGCGGGTGAAGCTTTCTTT.

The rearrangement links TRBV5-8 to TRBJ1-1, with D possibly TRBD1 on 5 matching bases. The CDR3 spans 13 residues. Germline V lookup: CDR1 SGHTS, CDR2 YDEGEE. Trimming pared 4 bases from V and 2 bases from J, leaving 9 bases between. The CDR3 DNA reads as TGTGCCAGCAGCCGGACACTCAACACTGAAGCTTTCTTT. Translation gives CASSRTLNTEAFF.

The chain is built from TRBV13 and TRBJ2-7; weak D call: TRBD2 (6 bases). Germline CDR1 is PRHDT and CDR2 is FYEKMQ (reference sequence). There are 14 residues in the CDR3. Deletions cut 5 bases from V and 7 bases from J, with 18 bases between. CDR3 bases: TGTGCCAGCAGCGGCTACGGGAGATCGGGGGAGCAGTACTTC. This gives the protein CASSGYGRSGEQYF.

The CDR3 DNA sequence: TGTGCCAGCAGCGTAGTTGGGAGCGGGGTGGCCTACAATGAGCAGTTCTTC. Translation gives CASSVVGSGVAYNEQFF. The chain has TRBV9 and TRBJ2-1, with TRBD2 matching over 7 bases. Looked up from germline, CDR1 is SGDLS and CDR2 is YYNGEE. V lost 0 bases to trimming and J lost 2 bases; unmatched junction nucleotides: 8. CDR3 length: 17 residues. The whole variable domain, filled in from reference TRBV9 and TRBJ2-1, reads DSGVTQTPKHLITATGQRVTLRCSPRSGDLSVYWYQQSLDQGLQFLIQYYNGEERAKGNILERFSAQQFPDLHSELNLSSLELGDSALYFCASSVVGSGVAYNEQFFGPGTRLTVL.

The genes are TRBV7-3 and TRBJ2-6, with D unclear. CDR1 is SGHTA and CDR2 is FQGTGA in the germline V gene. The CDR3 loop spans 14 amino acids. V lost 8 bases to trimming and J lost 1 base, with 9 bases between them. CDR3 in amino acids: CASARVSGANVLTF. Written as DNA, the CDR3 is TGTGCCAGCGCCCGAGTGTCTGGGGCCAACGTCCTGACTTTC.

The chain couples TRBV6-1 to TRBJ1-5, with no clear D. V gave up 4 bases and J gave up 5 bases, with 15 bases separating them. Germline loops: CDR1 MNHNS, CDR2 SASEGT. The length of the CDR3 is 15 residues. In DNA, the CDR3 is TGTGCCAGCAGTGCTACCTCCTGGAGTGATCAGCCCCAGCATTTT. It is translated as CASSATSWSDQPQHF.

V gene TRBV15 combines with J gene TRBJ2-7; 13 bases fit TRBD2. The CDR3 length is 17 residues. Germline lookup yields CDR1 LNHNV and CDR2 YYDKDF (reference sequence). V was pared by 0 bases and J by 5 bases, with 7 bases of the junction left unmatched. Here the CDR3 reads CATSRDGWTSGSHEQYF. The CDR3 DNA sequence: TGTGCCACCAGCAGAGATGGTTGGACTAGCGGGAGCCACGAGCAGTACTTC.

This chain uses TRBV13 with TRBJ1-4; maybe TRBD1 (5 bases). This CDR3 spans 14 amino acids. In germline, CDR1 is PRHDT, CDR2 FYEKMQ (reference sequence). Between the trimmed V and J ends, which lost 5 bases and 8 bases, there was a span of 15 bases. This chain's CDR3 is CASSPRGGREKLFF. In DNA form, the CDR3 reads TGTGCCAGCAGCCCCCGGGGGGGTCGAGAAAAACTGTTTTTT.

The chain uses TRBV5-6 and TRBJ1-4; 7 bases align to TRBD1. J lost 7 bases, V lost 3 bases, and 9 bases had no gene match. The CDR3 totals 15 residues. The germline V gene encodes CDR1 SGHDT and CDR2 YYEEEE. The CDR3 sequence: CASSSEAGGGEKLFF. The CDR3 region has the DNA TGTGCCAGCAGCTCGGAAGCAGGGGGAGGTGAAAAACTGTTTTTT. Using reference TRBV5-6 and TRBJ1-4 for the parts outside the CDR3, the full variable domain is DAGVTQSPTHLIKTRGQQVTLRCSPKSGHDTVSWYQQALGQGPQFIFQYYEEEERQRGNFPDRFSGHQFPNYSSELNVNALLLGDSALYLCASSSEAGGGEKLFFGSGTQLSVL.